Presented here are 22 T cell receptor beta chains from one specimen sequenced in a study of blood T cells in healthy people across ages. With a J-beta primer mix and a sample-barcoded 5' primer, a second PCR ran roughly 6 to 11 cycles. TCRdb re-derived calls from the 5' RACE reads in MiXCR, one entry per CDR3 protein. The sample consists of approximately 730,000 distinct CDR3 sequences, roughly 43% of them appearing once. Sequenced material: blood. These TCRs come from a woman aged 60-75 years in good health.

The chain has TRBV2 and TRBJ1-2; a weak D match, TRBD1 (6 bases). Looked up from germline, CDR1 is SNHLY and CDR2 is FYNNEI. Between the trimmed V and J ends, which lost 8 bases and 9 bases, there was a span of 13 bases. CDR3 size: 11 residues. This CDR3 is CASAQQGSYTF. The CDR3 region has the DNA TGTGCCAGCGCCCAACAGGGAAGCTACACCTTC.

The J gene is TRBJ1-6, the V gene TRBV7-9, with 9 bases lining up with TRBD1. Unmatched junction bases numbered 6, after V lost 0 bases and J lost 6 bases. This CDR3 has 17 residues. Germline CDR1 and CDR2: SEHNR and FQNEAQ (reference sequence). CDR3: CASSLAQGASGNSPLHF. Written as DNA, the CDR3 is TGTGCCAGCAGCTTAGCACAGGGGGCTAGCGGTAATTCACCCCTCCACTTT. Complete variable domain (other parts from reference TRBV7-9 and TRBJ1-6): DTGVSQNPRHKITKRGQNVTFRCDPISEHNRLYWYRQTLGQGPEFLTYFQNEAQLEKSRLLSDRFSAERPKGSFSTLEIQRTEQGDSAMYLCASSLAQGASGNSPLHFGNGTRLTVT.

CDR3 nucleotide sequence: TGTGCCAGCAGCCACAACCCCGGGGCAGGATACAATGAGCAGTTCTTC. Encoded protein: CASSHNPGAGYNEQFF. The chain recombines TRBV14 with TRBJ2-1; D may match TRBD1 or TRBD2 (5 bases each). Trimming removed 3 bases at V and 4 bases at J, with 16 bases between. This CDR3 is built from 16 residues. Per germline, CDR1 SGHDN and CDR2 FVKESK.

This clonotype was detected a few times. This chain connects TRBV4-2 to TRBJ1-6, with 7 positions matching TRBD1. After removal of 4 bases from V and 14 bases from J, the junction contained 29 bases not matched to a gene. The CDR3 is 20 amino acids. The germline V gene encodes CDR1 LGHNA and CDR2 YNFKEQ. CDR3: CASSLNPLDRLGVSGRTLHF. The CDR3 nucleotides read TGTGCCAGCAGCCTAAATCCCTTGGACAGGTTGGGAGTATCGGGGAGGACCCTCCACTTT.

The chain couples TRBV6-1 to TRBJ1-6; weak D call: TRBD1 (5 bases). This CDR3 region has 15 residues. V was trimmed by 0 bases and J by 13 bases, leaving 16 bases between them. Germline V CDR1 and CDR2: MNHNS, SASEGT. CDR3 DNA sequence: TGTGCCAGCAGTGAAGCGCCAGGGTCAATTTGGCCCCTCCACTTT. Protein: CASSEAPGSIWPLHF.

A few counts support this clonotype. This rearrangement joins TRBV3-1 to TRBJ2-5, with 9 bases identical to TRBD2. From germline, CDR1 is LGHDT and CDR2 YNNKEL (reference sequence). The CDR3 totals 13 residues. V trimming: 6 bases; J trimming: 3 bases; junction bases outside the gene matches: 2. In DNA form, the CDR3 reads TGTGCCAGCAGGGGACTAGCAGAAGAGACCCAGTACTTC. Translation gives CASRGLAEETQYF.

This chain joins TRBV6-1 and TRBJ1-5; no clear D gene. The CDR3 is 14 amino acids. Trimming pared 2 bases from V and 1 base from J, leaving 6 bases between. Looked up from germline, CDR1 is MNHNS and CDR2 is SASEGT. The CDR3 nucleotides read TGTGCCAGCAGTGAATTTGTGAGCAATCAGCCCCAGCATTTT. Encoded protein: CASSEFVSNQPQHF.

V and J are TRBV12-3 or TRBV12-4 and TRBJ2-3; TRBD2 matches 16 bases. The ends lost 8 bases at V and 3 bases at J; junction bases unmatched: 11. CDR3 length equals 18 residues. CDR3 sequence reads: CASGMRGLAGGRTDTQYF. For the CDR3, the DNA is TGTGCCAGCGGTATGAGGGGACTAGCGGGGGGGCGTACAGATACGCAGTATTTT.

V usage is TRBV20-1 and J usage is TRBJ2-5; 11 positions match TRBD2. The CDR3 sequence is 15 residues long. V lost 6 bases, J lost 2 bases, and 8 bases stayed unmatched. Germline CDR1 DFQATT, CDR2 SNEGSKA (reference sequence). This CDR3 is CSARTSGGLQETQYF. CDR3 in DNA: TGCAGTGCAAGAACTAGCGGGGGCCTTCAAGAGACCCAGTACTTC.

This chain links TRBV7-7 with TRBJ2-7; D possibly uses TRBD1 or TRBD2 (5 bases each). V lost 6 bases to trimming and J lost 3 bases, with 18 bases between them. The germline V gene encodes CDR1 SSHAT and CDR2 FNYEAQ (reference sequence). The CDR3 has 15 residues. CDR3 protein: CASSEGMGKGYEQYF. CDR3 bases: TGTGCCAGCAGTGAGGGGATGGGTAAAGGCTACGAGCAGTACTTC.

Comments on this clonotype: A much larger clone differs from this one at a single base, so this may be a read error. CDR3 sequence (DNA): TGCAGCGTACGCGGTTCAGGTGACGAGCAGTACTTC. This translates into CSVRGSGDEQYF. The chain joins TRBV29-1 to TRBJ2-7; the D is unclear. The V end was cut by 6 bases, the J end by 5 bases, with 14 bases between. CDR1 is SQVTM, CDR2 ANQGSEA, per germline. This CDR3 is built from 12 residues.

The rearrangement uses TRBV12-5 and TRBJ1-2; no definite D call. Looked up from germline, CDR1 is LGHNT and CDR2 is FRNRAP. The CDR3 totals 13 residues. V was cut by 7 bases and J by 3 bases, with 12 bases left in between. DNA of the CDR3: TGTGCTAGTGCTGGCGACGGATACTATGGCTACACCTTC. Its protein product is CASAGDGYYGYTF.

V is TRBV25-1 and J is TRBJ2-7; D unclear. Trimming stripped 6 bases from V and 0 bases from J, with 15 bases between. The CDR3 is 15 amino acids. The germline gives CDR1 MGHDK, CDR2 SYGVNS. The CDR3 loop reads CASSRTEPNSYEQYF. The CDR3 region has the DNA TGTGCCAGCAGCCGGACGGAGCCAAACTCCTACGAGCAGTACTTC.

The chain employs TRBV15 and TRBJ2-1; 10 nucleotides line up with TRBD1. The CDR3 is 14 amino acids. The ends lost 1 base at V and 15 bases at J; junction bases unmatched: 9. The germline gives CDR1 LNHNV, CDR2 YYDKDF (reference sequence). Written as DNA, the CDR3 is TGTGCCACCAGCAGAGGTCTACCGGGACAGGGGATGTTCTTC. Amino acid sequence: CATSRGLPGQGMFF.

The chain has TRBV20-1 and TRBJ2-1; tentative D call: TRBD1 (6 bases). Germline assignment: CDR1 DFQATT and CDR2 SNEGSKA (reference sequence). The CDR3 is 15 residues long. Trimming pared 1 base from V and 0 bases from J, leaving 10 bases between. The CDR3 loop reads CSARVKGVSYNEQFF. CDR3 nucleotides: TGCAGTGCTAGAGTAAAGGGGGTCTCCTACAATGAGCAGTTCTTC.

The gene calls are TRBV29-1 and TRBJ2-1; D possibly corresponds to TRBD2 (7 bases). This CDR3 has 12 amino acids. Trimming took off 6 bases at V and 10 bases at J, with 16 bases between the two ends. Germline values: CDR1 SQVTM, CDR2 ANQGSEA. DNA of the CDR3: TGCAGCGTCTGGAGGGGGGGCTACGAGCAGTTCTTC. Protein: CSVWRGGYEQFF.

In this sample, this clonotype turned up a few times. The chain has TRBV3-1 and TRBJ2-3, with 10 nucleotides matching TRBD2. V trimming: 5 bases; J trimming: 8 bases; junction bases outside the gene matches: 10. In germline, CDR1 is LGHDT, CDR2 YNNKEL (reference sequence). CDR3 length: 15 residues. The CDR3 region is CASSWWLAGEGTQYF. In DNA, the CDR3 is TGTGCCAGCAGCTGGTGGCTAGCGGGAGAAGGTACGCAGTATTTT.

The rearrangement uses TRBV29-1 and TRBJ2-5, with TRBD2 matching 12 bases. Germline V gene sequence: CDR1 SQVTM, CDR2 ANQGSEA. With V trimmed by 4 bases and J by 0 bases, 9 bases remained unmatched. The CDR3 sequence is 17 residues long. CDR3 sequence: CSVALGLAGLYQETQYF. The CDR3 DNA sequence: TGCAGCGTTGCCCTCGGACTAGCGGGACTGTACCAAGAGACCCAGTACTTC.

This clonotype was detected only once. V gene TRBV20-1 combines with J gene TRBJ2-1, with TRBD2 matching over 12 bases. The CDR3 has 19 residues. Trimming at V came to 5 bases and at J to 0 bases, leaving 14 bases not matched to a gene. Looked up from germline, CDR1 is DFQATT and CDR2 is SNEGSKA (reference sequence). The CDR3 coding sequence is TGCAGTGCTCGGAACCCGGTCCCGACTAGCGGGGGCTCCTACAATGAGCAGTTCTTC. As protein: CSARNPVPTSGGSYNEQFF.

The CDR3 spells CSASRRETQYF. The DNA for the CDR3 is TGCAGTGCTAGCCGCAGGGAGACCCAGTACTTC. The chain recombines TRBV20-1 with TRBJ2-5; D unclear. Germline V lookup: CDR1 DFQATT, CDR2 SNEGSKA (reference sequence). Trimming cost V 3 bases and J 5 bases, with 7 bases left between them. The CDR3 runs to 11 residues.

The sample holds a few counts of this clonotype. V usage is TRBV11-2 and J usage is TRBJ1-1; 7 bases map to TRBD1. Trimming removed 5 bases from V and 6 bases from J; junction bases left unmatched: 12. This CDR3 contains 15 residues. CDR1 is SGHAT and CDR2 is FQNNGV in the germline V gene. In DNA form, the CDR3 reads TGTGCCAGCAGCCCCGCGGGGCAGGGGGGGGCTGAAGCTTTCTTT. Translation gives CASSPAGQGGAEAFF.

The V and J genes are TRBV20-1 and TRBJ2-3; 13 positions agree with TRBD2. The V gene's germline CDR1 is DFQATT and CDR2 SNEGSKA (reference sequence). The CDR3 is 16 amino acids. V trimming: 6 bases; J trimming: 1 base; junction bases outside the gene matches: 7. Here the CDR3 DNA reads TGCAGTGCCTCTCCCGGACTAGCGGGGGGCACAGATACGCAGTATTTT. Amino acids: CSASPGLAGGTDTQYF.